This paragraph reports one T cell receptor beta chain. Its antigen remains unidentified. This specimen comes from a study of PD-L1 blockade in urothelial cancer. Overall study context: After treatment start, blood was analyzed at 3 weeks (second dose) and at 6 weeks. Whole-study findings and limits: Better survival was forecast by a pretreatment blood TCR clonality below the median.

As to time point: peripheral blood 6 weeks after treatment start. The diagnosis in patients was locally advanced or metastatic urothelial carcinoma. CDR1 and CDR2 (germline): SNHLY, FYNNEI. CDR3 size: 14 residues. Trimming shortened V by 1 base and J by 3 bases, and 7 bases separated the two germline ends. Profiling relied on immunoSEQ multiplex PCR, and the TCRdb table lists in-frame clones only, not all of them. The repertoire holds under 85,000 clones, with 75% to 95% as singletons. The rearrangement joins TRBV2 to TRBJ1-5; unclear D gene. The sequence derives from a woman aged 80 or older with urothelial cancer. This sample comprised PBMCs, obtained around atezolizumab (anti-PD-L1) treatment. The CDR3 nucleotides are TGTGCCAGCAGTGAAGGGGCTTCCAATCAGCCCCAGCATTTT. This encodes CASSEGASNQPQHF.